This T cell receptor beta chain was captured in a study of T cell repertoires in cytomegalovirus infection. The overall study: Indications came from public TCR beta signatures; they pointed to CMV infection and to a matching HLA type.

The germline CDR1 and CDR2 sequences are GTSNPN and SVGIG (reference sequence). V was pared by 2 bases and J by 6 bases, with 14 bases between. CDR3 size: 13 residues. Study results and limitations: Summed frequency of public TCR beta families distinguished CMV carriers with the relevant HLA. CMV-specific TCR beta clonotypes restricted by HLA-C dominated the ex vivo response.

Each CDR3 protein is one row after TCRdb ran MiXCR on the reads. The sample lists some 170,000 distinct CDR3 sequences; about 18% were seen once. As concerns this clonotype: The antigen is undetermined.

This sequence originates from a human donor in good health (CMV status not recorded). Some clones in this sample may be carry-over from other donors' samples. The sample consisted of CD8+ T cells from PBMCs. This sequence joins TRBV30 and TRBJ2-7, with D perhaps matching TRBD1 (7 bases). The CDR3 DNA reads as TGTGCCTGGAGTTTCGGCAGGGGGGCCGAGCAGTACTTC. It yields the protein CAWSFGRGAEQYF.